The 25 T cell receptor beta chains below were found in one sample sequenced in a study of blood T cell repertoires in COVID-19. TCRdb's copy holds only in-frame clones and misses some; the assay was immunoSEQ multiplex PCR. The sample holds 300,000 to 400,000 clones, almost 90% seen once. Specimen: peripheral blood. The receptors stem from a woman in her 30s with COVID-19, enrolled during active disease.

The gene calls are TRBV6-1 and TRBJ2-7; D remains unclear. The V and J ends lost 3 bases and 4 bases respectively, with 4 bases between them. CDR1 and CDR2 from the germline V gene are MNHNS and SASEGT. The CDR3 has 11 residues. CDR3 nucleotides: TGTGCCAGCAGTGAGTCGTACGAGCAGTACTTC. This encodes CASSESYEQYF.

The V gene is TRBV12-3 or TRBV12-4, the J gene TRBJ1-2; TRBD1 matches 10 bases. The CDR3 sequence is 12 residues long. With 5 bases clipped from V and 8 bases from J, the junction kept 2 bases outside the gene matches. This CDR3 reads CASSTGQGGYTF. In DNA form, the CDR3 reads TGTGCCAGCAGTACGGGACAGGGGGGCTACACCTTC.

The chain combines TRBV5-8 with TRBJ1-1, with D possibly being TRBD1 (6 bases). The V gene's germline CDR1 is SGHTS and CDR2 YDEGEE. V shed 4 bases and J shed 3 bases, with 22 bases lying between them. The CDR3 contains 17 residues. The DNA for the CDR3 is TGTGCCAGCAGCAGGCGGGGGCTCCAGGTTTTTGACACTGAAGCTTTCTTT. Protein sequence: CASSRRGLQVFDTEAFF.

This clone was observed a single time. The V gene is TRBV11-2, the J gene TRBJ2-7; 7 bases align to TRBD1. Germline V gene sequence: CDR1 SGHAT, CDR2 FQNNGV. CDR3 length: 18 residues. V shed 1 base, J shed 4 bases, and the junction held 16 bases outside the gene matches. CDR3 nucleotide sequence: TGTGCCAGCAGCTTAGGACTCTCCCACACAGGGGCCCCGTACGAGCAGTACTTC. As protein: CASSLGLSHTGAPYEQYF.

The chain recombines TRBV23-1 with TRBJ2-7; a weak D match, TRBD2 (6 bases). Being an ORF, TRBV23-1 has a function that is uncertain. V was trimmed by 0 bases and J by 1 base, leaving 13 bases between them. CDR3 length equals 16 residues. CDR3 residues: CASSQSPGGVSYEQYF. The DNA for the CDR3 is TGCGCCAGCAGTCAATCACCCGGAGGGGTATCCTACGAGCAGTACTTC.

V is TRBV6-5 and J is TRBJ1-1, with D tentatively TRBD1 (5 bases). The CDR3 covers 13 residues. Per germline, CDR1 MNHEY and CDR2 SVGAGI. Trimming stripped 6 bases from V and 1 base from J, with 9 bases between. CDR3 in amino acids: CASSMTANTEAFF. The CDR3 nucleotides are TGTGCCAGCAGCATGACAGCGAACACTGAAGCTTTCTTT.

The chain employs TRBV10-3 and TRBJ2-2; the D is unclear. The CDR3 is 12 amino acids. The germline V gene has CDR1 ENHRY and CDR2 SYGVKD. Trimming left V 6 bases short and J 4 bases short, with 6 bases between. CDR3 loop: CAISHSTGELFF. The CDR3 DNA reads TGTGCCATCAGCCATAGCACCGGGGAGCTGTTTTTT.

This chain uses TRBV5-6 with TRBJ1-5, with 7 bases lining up with TRBD1. This CDR3 has 15 residues. Germline-derived CDR1 and CDR2 are SGHDT and YYEEEE. J gave up 2 bases and V 1 base, and 3 bases lay outside the gene matches. The CDR3 region is CASSLRGTGNQPQHF. The DNA for the CDR3 is TGTGCCAGCAGCTTGCGCGGGACAGGCAATCAGCCCCAGCATTTT.

This clone was found once. This chain uses TRBV4-1 with TRBJ2-2; the match to TRBD2 covers 7 bases. V lost 0 bases, J lost 6 bases, and 7 bases stayed unmatched. The CDR3 is made up of 16 amino acids. Germline CDR1 is MGHRA and CDR2 is YSYEKL. CDR3 sequence reads: CASSQEGLAAPGELFF. CDR3 nucleotide sequence: TGCGCCAGCAGCCAAGAGGGGCTAGCGGCACCCGGGGAGCTGTTTTTT.

This rearrangement joins TRBV10-3 to TRBJ1-3; no clear D. Trimming left V 7 bases short and J 2 bases short, with 12 bases between. This CDR3 contains 14 residues. The germline CDR1 and CDR2 sequences are ENHRY and SYGVKD. The CDR3: CAITVPGPGNTIYF. The CDR3 DNA reads as TGTGCCATCACCGTCCCGGGTCCTGGAAACACCATATATTTT.

The chain uses TRBV30 and TRBJ2-1, with TRBD2 matching 8 bases. The germline gives CDR1 GTSNPN, CDR2 SVGIG (reference sequence). The CDR3 loop spans 16 amino acids. The ends lost 2 bases at V and 6 bases at J; junction bases unmatched: 12. The DNA for the CDR3 is TGTGCCTGGAGTCCTCCTCGACCGGGAGGGTTCAATGAGCAGTTCTTC. This gives the protein CAWSPPRPGGFNEQFF.

The chain recombines TRBV2 with TRBJ1-1; no clear D. The CDR3 length is 12 residues. V was shortened by 3 bases and J by 4 bases, with 6 bases between the two germline ends. Germline values: CDR1 SNHLY, CDR2 FYNNEI. The CDR3, as DNA: TGTGCCAGCAGTGAGTCAGTCACTGAAGCTTTCTTT. Its protein product is CASSESVTEAFF.

The chain joins TRBV27 to TRBJ2-7, with 9 bases matching TRBD1. CDR3 size: 14 residues. Germline V gives CDR1 MNHEY, CDR2 SMNVEV (reference sequence). V lost 6 bases, J lost 0 bases, and 3 bases stayed unmatched. In DNA, the CDR3 is TGTGCCAGCAGCAGACAGGGGGTCTCCTACGAGCAGTACTTC. Translation: CASSRQGVSYEQYF.

Written as DNA, the CDR3 is TGTGCCAGCAGTTTATCATACCGGACTAGCGGGAGGGCCGGCACAGATACGCAGTATTTT. Protein: CASSLSYRTSGRAGTDTQYF. This chain joins TRBV27 and TRBJ2-3; 15 positions agree with TRBD2. Germline V CDR1 and CDR2: MNHEY, SMNVEV (reference sequence). J was trimmed by 1 base and V by 0 bases; bases with no gene match: 8. The CDR3 covers 20 residues.

This clone was picked up a small number of times. J is TRBJ2-7 and V is TRBV7-9; D not certain. This CDR3 has 14 amino acids. V lost 5 bases to trimming and J lost 1 base, with 12 bases between them. Germline loops: CDR1 SEHNR, CDR2 FQNEAQ (reference sequence). CDR3 sequence: CASSPRERSYEQYF. The CDR3 region has the DNA TGTGCCAGCAGCCCCCGAGAGAGGTCCTACGAGCAGTACTTC.

This chain uses TRBV5-1 with TRBJ2-5; 9 nucleotides agree with TRBD1. Germline-derived CDR1 and CDR2 are SGHRS and YFSETQ. With V trimmed by 1 base and J by 1 base, 5 bases remained unmatched. The CDR3 is made up of 16 amino acids. DNA of the CDR3: TGCGCCAGCAGCTTGTTTGGGACAGGGAGCCAAGAGACCCAGTACTTC. This gives the protein CASSLFGTGSQETQYF. The full variable domain, rest sourced from reference TRBV5-1 and TRBJ2-5, is KAGVTQTPRYLIKTRGQQVTLSCSPISGHRSVSWYQQTPGQGLQFLFEYFSETQRNKGNFPGRFSGRQFSNSRSEMNVSTLELGDSALYLCASSLFGTGSQETQYFGPGTRLLVL.

The chain employs TRBV28 and TRBJ1-4, with D tentatively TRBD1 (6 bases). The V and J ends lost 0 bases and 5 bases respectively, with 16 bases between them. Germline V CDR1 and CDR2: MDHEN, SYDVKM. The CDR3 has 17 residues. Here the CDR3 DNA reads TGTGCCAGCAGTTTATGGGGGCGGGGGCGCCTAAATGAAAAACTGTTTTTT. It translates to CASSLWGRGRLNEKLFF.

J is TRBJ2-7 and V is TRBV28; 7 bases are a match to TRBD2. The CDR3 covers 16 residues. Per germline, CDR1 MDHEN and CDR2 SYDVKM. The junction had 11 bases not matched to a gene; V was cut back by 4 bases and J by 2 bases. CDR3 region: CASSSGSGLIAYEQYF. Here the CDR3 DNA reads TGTGCCAGCAGTTCAGGTTCGGGACTAATCGCCTACGAGCAGTACTTC.

The V call is TRBV5-5, the J call TRBJ1-1, with D tentatively TRBD1 (6 bases). V gave up 2 bases and J gave up 6 bases, with 14 bases separating them. This CDR3 region has 14 residues. The germline CDR1 and CDR2 sequences are SGHKS and YYEKEE (reference sequence). CDR3 coding DNA: TGTGCCAGCAGCTTACAGGGATTTGGAGCTGAAGCTTTCTTT. It codes for CASSLQGFGAEAFF. Together with reference TRBV5-5 and TRBJ1-1, the CDR3 gives the full variable domain: DAGVTQSPTHLIKTRGQQVTLRCSPISGHKSVSWYQQVLGQGPQFIFQYYEKEERGRGNFPDRFSARQFPNYSSELNVNALLLGDSALYLCASSLQGFGAEAFFGQGTRLTVV.

The chain is built from TRBV6-6 and TRBJ2-3, with 11 bases lining up with TRBD2. The CDR3 length is 15 residues. Trimming cost V 7 bases and J 2 bases; bases outside gene matches: 5. CDR1 and CDR2 from the germline V gene are MNHNY and SVGAGI (reference sequence). The CDR3, as DNA: TGTGCCAGCAAGGGACTAGCGGAACTCACAGATACGCAGTATTTT. Translated, it gives CASKGLAELTDTQYF.

The rearrangement uses TRBV12-5 and TRBJ1-2, with D unclear. Trimming took 6 bases from V and 5 from J, leaving 4 bases between them. The CDR3 runs 10 residues. CDR1 LGHNT and CDR2 FRNRAP come from the germline V gene. For the CDR3, the DNA is TGTGCTAGTGGACAGTATGGCTACACCTTC. This encodes CASGQYGYTF.

The count of this clone is one. The V and J genes are TRBV6-1 and TRBJ2-3, with a tentative D call TRBD1 (5 bases). With 3 bases removed from V and 6 bases from J, the gap between germline ends came to 10 bases. The length of the CDR3 is 13 residues. Germline CDR1 and CDR2: MNHNS and SASEGT. CDR3 DNA: TGTGCCAGCAGTGACAGGGTGAGGGATACGCAGTATTTT. It translates to CASSDRVRDTQYF.

V gene TRBV3-1 (or the pseudogene TRBV3-2) combines with J gene TRBJ1-2, with D hard to call. Trimming removed 0 bases from V and 8 bases from J, with 16 bases in between. This CDR3 has 15 residues. Germline-derived CDR1 and CDR2 are LGHDT and YNNKEL (reference sequence). CDR3 coding DNA: TGTGCCAGCAGCCAAGATAAGATTCCTTCTCGGGGCTACACCTTC. Its translation: CASSQDKIPSRGYTF.

In this sample, this clone turned up once. The chain is built from TRBV27 and TRBJ1-5; no firm D call. The CDR3 length is 14 residues. Germline V CDR1 and CDR2: MNHEY, SMNVEV (reference sequence). V lost 2 bases and J 6 bases, leaving 11 bases between the germline ends. This CDR3 reads CASSLSGPGQPQHF. CDR3 nucleotides: TGTGCCAGCAGTTTAAGTGGTCCGGGTCAGCCCCAGCATTTT.

This chain joins TRBV5-1 and TRBJ1-5; possibly TRBD1 for D (5 bases). Germline CDR1 SGHRS, CDR2 YFSETQ. The CDR3 is 13 amino acids. The ends were cut back, 0 bases at V and 7 bases at J, with 8 bases in the middle. DNA for the CDR3: TGCGCCAGCAGCTTGGAGGGGCGACAGCCCCAGCATTTT. It codes for CASSLEGRQPQHF.